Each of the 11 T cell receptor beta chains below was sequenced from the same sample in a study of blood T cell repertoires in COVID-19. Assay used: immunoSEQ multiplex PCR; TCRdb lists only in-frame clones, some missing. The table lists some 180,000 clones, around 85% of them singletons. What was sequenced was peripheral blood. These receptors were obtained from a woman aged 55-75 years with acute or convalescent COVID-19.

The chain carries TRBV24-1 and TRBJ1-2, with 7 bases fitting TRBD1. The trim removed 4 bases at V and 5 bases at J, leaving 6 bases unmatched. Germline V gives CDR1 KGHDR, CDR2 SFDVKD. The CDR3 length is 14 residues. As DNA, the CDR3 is TGTGCCACCAGTGACGCCGGCAGGGGGTATGGCTACACCTTC. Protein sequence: CATSDAGRGYGYTF.

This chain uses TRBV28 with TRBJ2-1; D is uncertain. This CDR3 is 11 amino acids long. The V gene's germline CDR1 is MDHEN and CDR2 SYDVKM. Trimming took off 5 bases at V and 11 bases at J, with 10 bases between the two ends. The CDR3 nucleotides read TGTGCCAGCAGTAAGACTCGCCAGCAGTTCTTC. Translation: CASSKTRQQFF.

The CDR3 region has the DNA TGTGCCAGCAGTTACTCACAGGGGATTACCTACAATGAGCAGTTCTTC. This codes for CASSYSQGITYNEQFF. The chain combines TRBV6-2 or TRBV6-3 with TRBJ2-1; 7 bases align to TRBD1. The CDR3 runs to 16 residues. Trimming took 0 bases from V and 2 from J; bases not matched to a gene: 4. The germline V gene encodes CDR1 MNHEY and CDR2 SVGEGT.

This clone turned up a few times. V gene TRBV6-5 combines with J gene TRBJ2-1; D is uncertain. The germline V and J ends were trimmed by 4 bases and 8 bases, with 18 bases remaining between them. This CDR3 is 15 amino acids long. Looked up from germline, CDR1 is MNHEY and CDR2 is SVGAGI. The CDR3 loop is CASSLGLEVRHEQFF. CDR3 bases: TGTGCCAGCAGTTTGGGTCTAGAGGTTAGGCATGAGCAGTTCTTC.

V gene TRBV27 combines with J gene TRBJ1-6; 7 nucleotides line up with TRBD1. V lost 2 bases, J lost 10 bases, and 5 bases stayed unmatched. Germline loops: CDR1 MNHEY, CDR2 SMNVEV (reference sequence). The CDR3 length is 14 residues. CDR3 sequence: CASSLTTGSSPLHF. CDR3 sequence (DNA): TGTGCCAGCAGTTTAACGACAGGGTCCTCACCCCTCCACTTT.

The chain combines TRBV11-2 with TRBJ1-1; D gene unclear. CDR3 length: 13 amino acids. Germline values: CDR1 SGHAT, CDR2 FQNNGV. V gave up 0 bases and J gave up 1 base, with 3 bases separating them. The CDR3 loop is CASSLDRNTEAFF. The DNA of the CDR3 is TGTGCCAGCAGCTTAGACCGGAACACTGAAGCTTTCTTT.

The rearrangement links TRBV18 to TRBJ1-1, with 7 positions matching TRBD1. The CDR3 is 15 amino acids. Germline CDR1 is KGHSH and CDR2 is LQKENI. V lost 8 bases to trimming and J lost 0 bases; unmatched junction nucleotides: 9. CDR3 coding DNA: TGTGCCAGCCGGGGACAGAACCTTATGAACACTGAAGCTTTCTTT. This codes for CASRGQNLMNTEAFF.

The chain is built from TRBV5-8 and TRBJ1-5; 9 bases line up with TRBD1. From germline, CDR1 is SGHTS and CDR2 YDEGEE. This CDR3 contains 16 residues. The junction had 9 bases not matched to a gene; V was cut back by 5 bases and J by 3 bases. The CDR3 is CASRDPGQGHNQPQHF. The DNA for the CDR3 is TGTGCCAGCAGAGATCCGGGACAGGGTCACAATCAGCCCCAGCATTTT.

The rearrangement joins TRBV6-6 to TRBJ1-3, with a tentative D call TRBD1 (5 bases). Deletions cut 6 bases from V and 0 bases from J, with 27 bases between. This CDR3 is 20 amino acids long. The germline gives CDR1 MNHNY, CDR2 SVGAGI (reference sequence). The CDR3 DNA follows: TGTGCCAGCAGCCACGACAGTATGGGTACCCGGCTCGCCTCTGGAAACACCATATATTTT. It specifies CASSHDSMGTRLASGNTIYF.

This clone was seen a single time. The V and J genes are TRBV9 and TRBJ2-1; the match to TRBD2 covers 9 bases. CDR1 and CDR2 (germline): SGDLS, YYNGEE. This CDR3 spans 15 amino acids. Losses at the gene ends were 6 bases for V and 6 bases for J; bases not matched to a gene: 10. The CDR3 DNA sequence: TGTGCCAGCACCCTAGCGGGGAGGGATTCCAATGAGCAGTTCTTC. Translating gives CASTLAGRDSNEQFF.

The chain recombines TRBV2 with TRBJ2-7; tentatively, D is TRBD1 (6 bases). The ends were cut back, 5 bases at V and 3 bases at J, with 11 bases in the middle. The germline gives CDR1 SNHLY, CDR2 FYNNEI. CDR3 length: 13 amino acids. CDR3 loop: CASSKDRNYEQYF. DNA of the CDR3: TGTGCCAGCAGTAAGGACAGAAACTACGAGCAGTACTTC.